This TCR beta chain was sequenced for a study of blood T cell repertoires in COVID-19. TCRdb's table, derived via immunoSEQ multiplex PCR, lists solely in-frame clones and lacks some. The sample consists of roughly 250,000 clones, about 88% of them appearing once. Participants' own reports of clinical history determined their cohort assignment. This clone was detected a few times. The CDR3 spans 13 residues. Per germline, CDR1 SGHNT and CDR2 YYREEE (reference sequence). V shed 3 bases and J shed 7 bases, with 11 bases lying between them. The chain links TRBV5-4 to TRBJ1-3; D is possibly TRBD1 (6 bases). Sequenced material: PBMCs or T cells enriched from blood (not recorded which). The origin of this receptor is a woman aged 45-60 years who had recovered from COVID-19. The CDR3 nucleotides read TGTGCCAGCAGCTGGGGGCAAGGGAACACCATATATTTT. The encoded protein is CASSWGQGNTIYF.